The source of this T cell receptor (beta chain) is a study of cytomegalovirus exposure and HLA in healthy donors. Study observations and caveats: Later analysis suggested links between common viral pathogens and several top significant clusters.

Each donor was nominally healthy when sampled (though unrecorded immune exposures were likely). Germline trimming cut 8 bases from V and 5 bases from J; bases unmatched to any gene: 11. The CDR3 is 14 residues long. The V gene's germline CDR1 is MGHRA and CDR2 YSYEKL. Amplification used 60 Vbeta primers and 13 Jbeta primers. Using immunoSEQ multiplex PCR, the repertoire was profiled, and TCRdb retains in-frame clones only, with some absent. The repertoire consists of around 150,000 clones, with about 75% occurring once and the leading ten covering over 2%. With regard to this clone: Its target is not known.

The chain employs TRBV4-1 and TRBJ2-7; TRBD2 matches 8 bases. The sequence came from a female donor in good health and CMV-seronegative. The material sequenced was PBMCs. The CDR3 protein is CASRQGLGSDEQYF. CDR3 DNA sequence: TGCGCCAGCCGTCAGGGACTAGGGTCCGACGAGCAGTACTTC.